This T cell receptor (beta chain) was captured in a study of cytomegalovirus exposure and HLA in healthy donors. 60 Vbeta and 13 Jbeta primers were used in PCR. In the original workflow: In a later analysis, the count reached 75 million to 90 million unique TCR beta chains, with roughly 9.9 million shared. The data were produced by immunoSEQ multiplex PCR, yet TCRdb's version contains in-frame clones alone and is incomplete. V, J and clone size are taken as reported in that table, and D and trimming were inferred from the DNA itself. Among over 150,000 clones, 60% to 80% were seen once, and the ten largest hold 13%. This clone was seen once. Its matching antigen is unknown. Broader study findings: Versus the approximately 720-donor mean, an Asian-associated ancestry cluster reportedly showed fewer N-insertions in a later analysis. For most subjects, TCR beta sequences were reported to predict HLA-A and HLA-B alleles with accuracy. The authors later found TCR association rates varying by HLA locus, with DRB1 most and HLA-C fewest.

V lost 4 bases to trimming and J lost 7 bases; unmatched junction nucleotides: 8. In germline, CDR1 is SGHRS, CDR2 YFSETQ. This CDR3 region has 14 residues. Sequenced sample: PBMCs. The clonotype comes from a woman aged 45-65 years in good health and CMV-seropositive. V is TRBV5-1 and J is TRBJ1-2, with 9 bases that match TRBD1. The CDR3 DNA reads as TGCGCCAGCAGCCCGGGACAGGGTACGTTTGGCTACACCTTC. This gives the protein CASSPGQGTFGYTF.